This T cell receptor beta chain is from a study of human T cells and chemical hapten exposure. Looking at the study overall: There were per-sample TCR yield variations, arising mainly from small pooled library volume differences. Overall study findings and caveats: With DPC sensitization, TCRs exceeding 1 in 1000 frequency showed no change.

Unique molecular identifiers were attached to individual cDNA molecules within the library. TCRdb re-called the 5' RACE reads through MiXCR, storing one row per CDR3 protein. The table shows 120,000 to 150,000 distinct CDR3 sequences, with around 4.1% occurring only once. Germline V CDR1 and CDR2: LNHNV, YYDKDF (reference sequence). V lost 4 bases, J lost 3 bases, and 7 bases stayed unmatched. This CDR3 contains 18 residues. Concerning this clonotype: Its antigen is still unknown.

Before extraction, the whole blood was not fractionated, and total RNA was taken from it. The TCR originated in a female donor in good health. This chain joins TRBV15 and TRBJ2-6; 12 bases match TRBD1. The chain's CDR3 is CATSIIGTGGVGANVLTF. The DNA of the CDR3 is TGTGCCACCAGCATAATCGGGACAGGGGGCGTTGGGGCCAACGTCCTGACTTTC.